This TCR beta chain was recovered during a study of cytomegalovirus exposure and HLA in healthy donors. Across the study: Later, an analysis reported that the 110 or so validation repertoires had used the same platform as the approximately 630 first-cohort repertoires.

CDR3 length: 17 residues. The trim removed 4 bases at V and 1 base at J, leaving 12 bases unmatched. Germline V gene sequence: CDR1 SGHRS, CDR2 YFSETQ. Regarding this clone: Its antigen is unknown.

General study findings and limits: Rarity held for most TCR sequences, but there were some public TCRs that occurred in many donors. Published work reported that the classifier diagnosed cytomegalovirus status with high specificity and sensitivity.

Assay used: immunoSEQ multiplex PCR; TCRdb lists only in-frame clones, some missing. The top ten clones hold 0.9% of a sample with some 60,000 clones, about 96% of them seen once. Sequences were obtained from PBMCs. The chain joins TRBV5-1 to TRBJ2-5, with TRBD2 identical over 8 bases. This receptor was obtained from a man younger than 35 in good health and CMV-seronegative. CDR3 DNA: TGCGCCAGCAGCCCCCTCTCTAGCGGGCATCCCCAAGAGACCCAGTACTTC. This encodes CASSPLSSGHPQETQYF.